The rows below give T cell receptor beta chains drawn from one sample of a study of T cell repertoires and Cas9 in healthy adults. TCRdb's table, derived via immunoSEQ multiplex PCR, lists solely in-frame clones and lacks some. This sample has around 20,000 clones, with about 88% found just once. Sequenced material: CD4+ effector T cells (CD127+, CD25-, CD137-, CD154-) from PBMCs; culture status not recorded. These receptors were obtained from a human donor in good health. The conserved cysteine and the conserved F or W are not part of the CDR3 here. Fields, in order: V gene, J gene, CDR3 protein.

>TRBV6-5|TRBJ1-2
ASSYGQGTNYGYT
>TRBV5-1|TRBJ1-4
ASSLGDRDLEKLF
>TRBV5-1|TRBJ1-2
ASSYTADTYGYT
>TRBV6-6|TRBJ1-6
ASSDPPPLH
>TRBV25-1|TRBJ2-4
ASTPPGQGNIQY
>TRBV6-5|TRBJ2-2
ASSPGLSHRELF
>TRBV11-2|TRBJ1-1
ASSSRMSVKLTEAF
>TRBV19|TRBJ1-6
ASSTQGSPLH
>TRBV7-2|TRBJ2-3
ASSPGLGRDTQY
>TRBV6-1|TRBJ1-1
ASSELSRRYAF
>TRBV13|TRBJ2-7
ASSSTGWGEQY
>TRBV6-6|TRBJ1-3
ASSYPTGGLGNTIY
>TRBV6-1|TRBJ1-3
ASSEHNSRLGNTIY
>TRBV5-1|TRBJ1-6
ASSFGQANNSPLH
>TRBV6-6|TRBJ2-3
ASSGLAGDIDTQY
>TRBV7-9|TRBJ2-7
ASSLGINSYEQY
>TRBV9|TRBJ1-1
ASSPRDSYTEAF
>TRBV7-7|TRBJ1-4
ASSLIRGNGEKLF
>TRBV11-2|TRBJ1-1
ASTIQARHTEAF
>TRBV30|TRBJ1-1
AWNGAGEAF
>TRBV6-5|TRBJ2-7
ASSPPKGASYEQY
>TRBV5-1|TRBJ2-1
ASSLAGANNEQF
>TRBV6-5|TRBJ2-2
ASRRTGRRELF
>TRBV29-1|TRBJ2-3
SVRGTSGGALDTQY
>TRBV6-1|TRBJ2-5
ASSNGWTQY
>TRBV7-6|TRBJ2-1
ASSFVLQGGFNEQF
>TRBV5-1|TRBJ2-3
ASSLDRETDTQY
>TRBV11-2|TRBJ2-2
ASTRTRGTGELF
>TRBV7-2|TRBJ2-5
ASTETGETQY
>TRBV10-1|TRBJ2-5
ASSDGQQETQY
>TRBV5-1|TRBJ1-6
ASSADRGWSSPLH
>TRBV5-1|TRBJ2-5
ASSLAVGQETQY
>TRBV7-9|TRBJ1-6
ASSLVVGTVNSPLH
>TRBV2|TRBJ2-1
ATKSSGTNHNEQF
>TRBV2|TRBJ2-6
ASSPLGDYPGANVLT
>TRBV4-1|TRBJ2-2
ASSTPGKGNTGELF
>TRBV2|TRBJ2-5
ASSEWELAGRYQETQY
>TRBV7-8|TRBJ1-1
ASSLVSGWSVAF
>TRBV28|TRBJ1-3
ASSFFNWQGLYPGNTIY
>TRBV7-9|TRBJ1-3
ASSYQGSGNTIY
>TRBV28|TRBJ1-5
ASSLAGLNYQPQH
>TRBV10-2|TRBJ1-2
ASSAVVGAVEDYT
>TRBV7-9|TRBJ1-3
ASSLDGSGNTIY